This T cell receptor (beta chain) was recorded in a study of T cells in Graves' hyperthyroidism and ophthalmopathy. Study information: Staff took peripheral blood when the initial diagnosis was made, before any treatment began.

This clonotype was recorded at least ten times. Template material for amplifying TCR beta CDR3 regions consisted of RNA transcripts. The TCR CDR3 was amplified in a first-round RT-PCR using the HTBI primer set. TCRdb re-called the multiplex PCR reads through MiXCR, storing one row per CDR3 protein. The sample yields around 280,000 distinct CDR3 sequences, about an eighth seen once. V lost 6 bases and J 7 bases, leaving 10 bases between the germline ends. There are 12 residues in the CDR3. In germline, CDR1 is KGHSH, CDR2 LQKENI. This receptor was identified in a woman between 40 and 55 years old with Graves' hyperthyroidism. This chain joins TRBV18 and TRBJ2-1; D is undetermined. What was sequenced was blood. Here the CDR3 DNA reads TGTGCCAGCTCGAGAAGGGAAAATGAGCAGTTCTTC. This codes for CASSRRENEQFF.